The 2 T cell receptor beta chains presented below share a single source sample, sequenced in a study of OX40 agonist ivuxolimab in advanced cancers. Profiled with immunoSEQ multiplex PCR; TCRdb holds only in-frame clones, not every one. The table has tens of thousands of clones, roughly 84% seen once. The source was CD4+ or CD8+ T cells sorted from blood, collected in a trial of the OX40 agonist ivuxolimab. The receptors were gathered from an adult with an advanced solid tumor such as melanoma, head and neck, liver or kidney cancer.

The rearrangement links TRBV20-1 to TRBJ2-3; D gene uncertain. Germline lookup yields CDR1 DFQATT and CDR2 SNEGSKA (reference sequence). V lost 6 bases to trimming and J lost 6 bases, with 10 bases between them. CDR3 length: 11 residues. The CDR3 loop reads CSATIWDTQYF. In DNA, the CDR3 is TGCAGTGCCACTATTTGGGATACGCAGTATTTT.

This clone was recorded only once. This chain uses TRBV19 with TRBJ1-5; the match to TRBD1 covers 8 bases. This CDR3 is built from 15 residues. J lost 5 bases, V lost 7 bases, and 10 bases had no gene match. CDR1 LNHDA and CDR2 SQIVND come from the germline V gene (reference sequence). Here the CDR3 DNA reads TGTGCCAGTACCGGGGACAGGTTTAGGTATCAGCCCCAGCATTTT. Translating gives CASTGDRFRYQPQHF.